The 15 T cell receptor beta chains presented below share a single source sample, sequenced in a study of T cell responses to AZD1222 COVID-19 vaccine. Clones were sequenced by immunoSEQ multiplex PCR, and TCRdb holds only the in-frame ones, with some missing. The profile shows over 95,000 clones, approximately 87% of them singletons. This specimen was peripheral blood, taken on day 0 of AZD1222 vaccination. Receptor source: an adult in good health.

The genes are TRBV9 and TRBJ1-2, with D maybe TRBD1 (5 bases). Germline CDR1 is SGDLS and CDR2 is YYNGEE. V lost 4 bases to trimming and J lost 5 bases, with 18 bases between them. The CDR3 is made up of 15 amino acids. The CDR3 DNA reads TGTGCCAGCAGCCCCGGCGCAGGGCGGAATTATGGCTACACCTTC. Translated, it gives CASSPGAGRNYGYTF.

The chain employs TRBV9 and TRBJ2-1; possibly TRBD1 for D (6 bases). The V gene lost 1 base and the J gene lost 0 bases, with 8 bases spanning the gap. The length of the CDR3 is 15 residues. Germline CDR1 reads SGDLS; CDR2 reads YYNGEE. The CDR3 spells CASSVQGSSYNEQFF. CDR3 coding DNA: TGTGCCAGCAGCGTACAGGGGAGCTCCTACAATGAGCAGTTCTTC.

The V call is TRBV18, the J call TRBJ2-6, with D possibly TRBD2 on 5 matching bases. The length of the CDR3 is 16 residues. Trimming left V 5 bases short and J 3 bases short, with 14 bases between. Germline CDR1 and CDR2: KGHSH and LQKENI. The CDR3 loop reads CASSLREGNGANVLTF. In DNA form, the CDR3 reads TGTGCCAGCTCATTAAGAGAGGGAAATGGGGCCAACGTCCTGACTTTC. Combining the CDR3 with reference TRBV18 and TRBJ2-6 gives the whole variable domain NAGVMQNPRHLVRRRGQEARLRCSPMKGHSHVYWYRQLPEEGLKFMVYLQKENIIDESGMPKERFSAEFPKEGPSILRIQQVVRGDSAAYFCASSLREGNGANVLTFGAGSRLTVL.

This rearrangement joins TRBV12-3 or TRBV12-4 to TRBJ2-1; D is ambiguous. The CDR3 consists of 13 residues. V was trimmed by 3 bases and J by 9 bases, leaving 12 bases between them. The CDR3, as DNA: TGTGCCAGCAGTTTTCAGCTTTTTACTGAGCAGTTCTTC. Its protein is CASSFQLFTEQFF.

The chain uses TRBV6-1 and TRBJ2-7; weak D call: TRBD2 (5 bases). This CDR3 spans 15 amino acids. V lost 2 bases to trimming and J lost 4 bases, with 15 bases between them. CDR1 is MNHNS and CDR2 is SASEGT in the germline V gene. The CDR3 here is CASSEIRGSPYEQYF. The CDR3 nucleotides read TGTGCCAGCAGTGAAATTAGAGGGAGTCCATACGAGCAGTACTTC.

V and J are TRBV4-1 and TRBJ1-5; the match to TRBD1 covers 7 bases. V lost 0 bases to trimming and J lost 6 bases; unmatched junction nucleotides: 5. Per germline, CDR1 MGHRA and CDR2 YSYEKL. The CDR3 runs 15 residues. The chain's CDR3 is CASSQDPTGSQPQHF. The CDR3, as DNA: TGCGCCAGCAGCCAAGACCCGACAGGGAGTCAGCCCCAGCATTTT.

CDR3: CSVQGTAQKLFF. In DNA, the CDR3 is TGCAGCGTCCAAGGGACGGCCCAAAAACTGTTTTTT. V is TRBV29-1 and J is TRBJ1-4; possibly TRBD1 for D (5 bases). V gave up 6 bases and J gave up 9 bases, with 14 bases separating them. This CDR3 spans 12 amino acids. The germline CDR1 and CDR2 sequences are SQVTM and ANQGSEA.

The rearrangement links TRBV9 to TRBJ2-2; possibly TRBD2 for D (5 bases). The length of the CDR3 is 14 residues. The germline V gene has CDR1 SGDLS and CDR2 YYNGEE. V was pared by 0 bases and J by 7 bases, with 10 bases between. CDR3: CASSVGGSYGELFF. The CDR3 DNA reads TGTGCCAGCAGCGTAGGTGGGAGTTACGGGGAGCTGTTTTTT.

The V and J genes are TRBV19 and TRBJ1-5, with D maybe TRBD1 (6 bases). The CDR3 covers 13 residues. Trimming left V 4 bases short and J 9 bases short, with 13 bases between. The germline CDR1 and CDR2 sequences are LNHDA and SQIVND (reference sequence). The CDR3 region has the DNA TGTGCCAGTAGTACAACAGGGCCCCGGCCCCAGCATTTT. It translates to CASSTTGPRPQHF.

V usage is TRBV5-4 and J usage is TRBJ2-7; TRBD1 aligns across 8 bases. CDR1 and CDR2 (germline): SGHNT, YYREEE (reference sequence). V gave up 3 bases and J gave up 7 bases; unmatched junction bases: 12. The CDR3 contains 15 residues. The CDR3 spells CASSSGQGIRGEQYF. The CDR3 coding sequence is TGTGCCAGCAGCTCCGGACAGGGAATCAGGGGTGAGCAGTACTTC.

In DNA, the CDR3 is TGTGCCAGCAGCGACAGCGTTATAAGCTACGAGCAGTACTTC. It specifies CASSDSVISYEQYF. The chain is built from TRBV7-9 and TRBJ2-7, with TRBD1 as a possible D gene (5 bases). The CDR3 loop spans 14 amino acids. Germline V CDR1 and CDR2: SEHNR, FQNEAQ (reference sequence). Trimming removed 5 bases from V and 3 bases from J, with 14 bases in between.

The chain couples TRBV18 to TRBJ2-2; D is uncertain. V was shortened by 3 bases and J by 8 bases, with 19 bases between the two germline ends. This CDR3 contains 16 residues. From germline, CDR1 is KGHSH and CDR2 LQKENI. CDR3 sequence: CASSPPGGGKVGELFF. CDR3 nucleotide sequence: TGTGCCAGCTCACCCCCCGGCGGTGGGAAAGTGGGGGAGCTGTTTTTT.

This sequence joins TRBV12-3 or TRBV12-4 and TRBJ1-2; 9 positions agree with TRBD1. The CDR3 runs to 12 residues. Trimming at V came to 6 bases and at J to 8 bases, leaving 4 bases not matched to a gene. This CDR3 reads CASRSDRGGYTF. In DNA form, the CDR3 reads TGTGCCAGCAGGTCGGACAGGGGCGGCTACACCTTC.

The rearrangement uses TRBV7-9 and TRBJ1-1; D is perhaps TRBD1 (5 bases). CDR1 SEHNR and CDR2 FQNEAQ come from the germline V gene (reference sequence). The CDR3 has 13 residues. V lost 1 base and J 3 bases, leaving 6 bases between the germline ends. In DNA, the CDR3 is TGTGCCAGCAGCTTAGTACAGGACACTGAAGCTTTCTTT. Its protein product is CASSLVQDTEAFF.

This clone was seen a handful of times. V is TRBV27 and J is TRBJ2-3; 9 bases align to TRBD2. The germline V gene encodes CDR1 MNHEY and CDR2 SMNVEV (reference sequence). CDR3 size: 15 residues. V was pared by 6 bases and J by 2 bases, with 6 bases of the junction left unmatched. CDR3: CASSSPSGTTDTQYF. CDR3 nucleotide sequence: TGTGCCAGCAGCTCCCCTAGCGGGACCACAGATACGCAGTATTTT.